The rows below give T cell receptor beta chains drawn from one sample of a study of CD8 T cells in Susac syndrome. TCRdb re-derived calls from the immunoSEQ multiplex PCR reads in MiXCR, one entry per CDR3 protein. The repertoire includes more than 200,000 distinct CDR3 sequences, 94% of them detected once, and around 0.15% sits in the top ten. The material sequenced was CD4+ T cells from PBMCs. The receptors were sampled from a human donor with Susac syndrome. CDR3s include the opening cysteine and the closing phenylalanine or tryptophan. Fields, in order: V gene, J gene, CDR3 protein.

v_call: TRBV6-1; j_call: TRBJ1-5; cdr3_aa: CASSERDQPQHF
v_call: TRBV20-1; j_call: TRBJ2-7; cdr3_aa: CSAKSWRQGSYEQYF
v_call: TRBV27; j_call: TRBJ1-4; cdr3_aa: CASSLGREGRGFNEKLFF
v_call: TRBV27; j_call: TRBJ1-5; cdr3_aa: CASSPNFGGQPQHF
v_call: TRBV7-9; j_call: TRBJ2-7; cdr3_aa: CASSFHPGVDEQYF
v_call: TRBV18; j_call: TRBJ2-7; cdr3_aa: CASSPGQSGEQYF
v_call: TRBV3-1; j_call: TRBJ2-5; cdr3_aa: CASSQGVQRQETQYF
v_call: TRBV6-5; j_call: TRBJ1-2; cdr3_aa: CASSFLYGTGLYGYTF
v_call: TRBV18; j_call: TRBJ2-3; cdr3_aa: CASSPLPDSLLTDTQYF
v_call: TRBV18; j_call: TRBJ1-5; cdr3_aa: CASSPPGQGSQPQHF
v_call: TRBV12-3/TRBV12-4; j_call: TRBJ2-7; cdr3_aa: CASSWVGYEQYF
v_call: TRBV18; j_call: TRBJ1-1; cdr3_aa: CASSPPTGPDTEAFF
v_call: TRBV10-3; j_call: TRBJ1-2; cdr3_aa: CAISLVGDSVYGYTF
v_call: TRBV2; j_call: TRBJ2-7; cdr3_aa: CASSELADFFYEQYF
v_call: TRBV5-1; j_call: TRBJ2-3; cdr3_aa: CASSSRDSRTDTQYF
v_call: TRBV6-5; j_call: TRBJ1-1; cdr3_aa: CASNLRTGNTEAFF
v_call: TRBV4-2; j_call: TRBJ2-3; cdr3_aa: CASSDRDTLLGTDTQYF
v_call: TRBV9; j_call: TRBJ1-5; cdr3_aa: CASSVGLREPQHF
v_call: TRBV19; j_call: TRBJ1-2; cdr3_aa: CASQQGVGYGYTF
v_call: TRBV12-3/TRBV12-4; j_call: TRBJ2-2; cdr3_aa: CASTLAGGLTGELFF
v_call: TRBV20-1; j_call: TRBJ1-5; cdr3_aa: CSASAVQRGNQPQHF
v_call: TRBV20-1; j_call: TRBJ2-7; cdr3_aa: CSARDLRGQGSYEQYF
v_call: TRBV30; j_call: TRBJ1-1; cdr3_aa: CAWRPDRMNTEAFF
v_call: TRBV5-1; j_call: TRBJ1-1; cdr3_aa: CASSLGQQSEAFF
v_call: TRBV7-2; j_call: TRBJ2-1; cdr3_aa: CASSLWAVLSYNEQFF
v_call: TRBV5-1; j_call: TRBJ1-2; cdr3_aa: CAKHTVDYGYTF
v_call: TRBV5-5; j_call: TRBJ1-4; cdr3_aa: CASSLGPATNEKLFF
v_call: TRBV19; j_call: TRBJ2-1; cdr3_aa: CASKGLAVNYNEQFF
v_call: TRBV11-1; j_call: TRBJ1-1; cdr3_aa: CASSLQGADTEAFF
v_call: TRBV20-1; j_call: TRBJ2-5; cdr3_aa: CSARDLGGEETQYF
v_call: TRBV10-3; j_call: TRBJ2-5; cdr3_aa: CAISEDSEQETQYF